The present T cell receptor (beta chain) was sequenced within a study of T cells in localized non-small cell lung cancer. General study results and limits: Median roughly 57 top-100 tumor clones were shared with paired adjacent lung. The study found T cell clonality highest in uninvolved adjacent lung, above tumor. An association was observed between higher blood T cell density and longer overall survival. The study sequenced only one region of the tumor. As a result, intratumor heterogeneity could not be excluded and remains possible.

The repertoire was sequenced with immunoSEQ multiplex PCR; TCRdb's copy has only in-frame clones and lacks some. The sample comprises tens of thousands of clones, about 81% of which are singletons, and about 2.6% rests with the top ten. Details on this clone: Its antigen is still unknown.

Germline V lookup: CDR1 SGHRS, CDR2 YFSETQ. This CDR3 contains 14 residues. The V gene lost 8 bases and the J gene lost 3 bases, with 14 bases spanning the gap. The starting material was peripheral blood, obtained before any cancer treatment. The clonotype comes from a man between 40 and 70 years old with stage I lung adenocarcinoma. This chain links TRBV5-1 with TRBJ2-2; perhaps TRBD2 as D (7 bases). CDR3 in amino acids: CASSGGWDTGELFF. The CDR3 bases are TGCGCCAGTTCGGGGGGCTGGGACACCGGGGAGCTGTTTTTT.